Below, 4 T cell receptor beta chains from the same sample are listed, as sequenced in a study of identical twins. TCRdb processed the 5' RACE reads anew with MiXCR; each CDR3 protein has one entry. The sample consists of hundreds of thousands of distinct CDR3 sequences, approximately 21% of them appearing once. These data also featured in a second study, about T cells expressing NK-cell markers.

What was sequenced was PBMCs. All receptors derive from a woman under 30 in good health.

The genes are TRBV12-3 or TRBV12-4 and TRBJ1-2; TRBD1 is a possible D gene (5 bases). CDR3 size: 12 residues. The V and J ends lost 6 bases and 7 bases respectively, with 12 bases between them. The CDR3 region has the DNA TGTGCCAGCAGACAGGTCTTTGGTGGCTACACCTTC. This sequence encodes CASRQVFGGYTF.

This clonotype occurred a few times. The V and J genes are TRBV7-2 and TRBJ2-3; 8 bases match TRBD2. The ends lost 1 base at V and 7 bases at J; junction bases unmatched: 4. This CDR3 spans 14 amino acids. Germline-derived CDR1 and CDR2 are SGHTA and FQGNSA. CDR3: CASSLGLAHNTQYF. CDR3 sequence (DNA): TGTGCCAGCAGCTTAGGACTAGCGCACAATACGCAGTATTTT.

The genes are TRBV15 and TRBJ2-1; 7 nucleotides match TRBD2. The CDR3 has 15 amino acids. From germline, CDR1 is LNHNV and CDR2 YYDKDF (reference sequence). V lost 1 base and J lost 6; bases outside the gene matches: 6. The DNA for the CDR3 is TGTGCCACCAGCAGAGGGCTAGCGGCGCCCAATGAGCAGTTCTTC. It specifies CATSRGLAAPNEQFF.

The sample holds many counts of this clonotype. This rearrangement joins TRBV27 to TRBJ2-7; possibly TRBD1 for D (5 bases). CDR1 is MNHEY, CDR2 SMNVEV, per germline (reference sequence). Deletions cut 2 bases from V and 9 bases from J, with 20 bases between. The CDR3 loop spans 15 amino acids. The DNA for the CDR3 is TGTGCCAGCAGTTTAGGGGCCGTCCCAGCCGATGGGCAGTACTTC. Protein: CASSLGAVPADGQYF.